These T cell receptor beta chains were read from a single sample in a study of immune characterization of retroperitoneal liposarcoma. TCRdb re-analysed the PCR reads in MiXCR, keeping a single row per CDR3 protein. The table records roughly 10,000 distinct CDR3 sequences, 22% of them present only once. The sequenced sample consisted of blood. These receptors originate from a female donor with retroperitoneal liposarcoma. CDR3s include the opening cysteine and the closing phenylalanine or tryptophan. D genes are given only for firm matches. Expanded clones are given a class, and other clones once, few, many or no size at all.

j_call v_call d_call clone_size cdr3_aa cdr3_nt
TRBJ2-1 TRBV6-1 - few CASSEGDPSSYEQFF TGTGCCAGCAGTGAAGGGGACCCAAGCTCCTACGAGCAGTTCTTC
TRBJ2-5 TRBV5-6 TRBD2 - CASSQSGTSENLQETQYF TGTGCCAGCAGTCAATCCGGGACTAGCGAAAACCTACAAGAGACCCAGTACTTC
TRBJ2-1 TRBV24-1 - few CATSDPRGSSYNEQFF TGTGCCACCAGTGACCCCAGGGGAAGCTCCTACAATGAGCAGTTCTTC
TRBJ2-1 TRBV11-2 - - CASSLGVAPSYNEQFF TGTGCCAGCAGCTTAGGGGTAGCGCCCTCCTACAATGAGCAGTTCTTC
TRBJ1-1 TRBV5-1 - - CASSLGDATEAFF TGCGCCAGCAGCTTGGGAGACGCCACTGAAGCTTTCTTT
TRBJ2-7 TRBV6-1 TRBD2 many CASLAGGSSYEQYF TGTGCCAGCTTAGCGGGAGGGAGCTCCTACGAGCAGTACTTC
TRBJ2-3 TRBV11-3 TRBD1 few CASSLGDRGMADTQYF TGTGCCAGCAGCTTAGGGGACAGGGGTATGGCAGATACGCAGTATTTT
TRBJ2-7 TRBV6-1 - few CASSQNSRYEQYF TGTGCCAGCAGTCAAAACTCCCGCTACGAGCAGTACTTC
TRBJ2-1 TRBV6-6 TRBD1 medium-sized CASRTDRAHEQFF TGTGCCAGCAGAACGGACAGGGCGCATGAGCAGTTCTTC
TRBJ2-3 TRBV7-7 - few CASSPDAFRQYF TGTGCTAGCAGCCCCGACGCGTTCAGGCAGTATTTT
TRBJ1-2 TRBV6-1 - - CASSDPSHTRRGQGYTF TGTGCCAGCAGTGACCCCTCCCACACCCGGAGGGGTCAGGGCTACACCTTC
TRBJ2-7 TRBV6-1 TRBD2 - CASSERLAGAYEQYF TGTGCCAGCAGTGAACGACTAGCGGGAGCGTACGAGCAGTACTTC